A selection of T cell receptor beta chains follows, all from one sample in a study of cytomegalovirus exposure and HLA in healthy donors. This table comes from immunoSEQ multiplex PCR, and its TCRdb copy is limited to in-frame clones, with some not included. The table records some 160,000 clones, roughly 79% of them present only once. The specimen sequenced was PBMCs. The receptors were gathered from a middle-aged man in good health and CMV-seronegative. Both conserved end residues are part of each CDR3. Each record gives: clone size, V gene, D gene, J gene, CDR3 length, CDR3 DNA, CDR3 protein. A D gene is named only where the DNA matches it firmly. A clone size is listed for some rows: how often the clone was seen (once, few, many), or a class if it is expanded.

NA,TRBV10-3,NA,TRBJ1-4,12,TGTGCCATAGGGGCGATTAATGAAAAACTGTTTTTT,CAIGAINEKLFF
NA,TRBV5-5,NA,TRBJ1-2,15,TGTGCCAGCAGCTTGTCTCGACAGGTGGACTATGGCTACACCTTC,CASSLSRQVDYGYTF
once,TRBV13,NA,TRBJ1-4,14,TGTGCCAGCAGCCGAGGTAACAGGTGGGAAAAACTGTTTTTT,CASSRGNRWEKLFF
NA,TRBV5-1,TRBD1,TRBJ2-2,15,TGCGCCAGCAGCAATCGGGACAGGGGCTCCGGGGAGCTGTTTTTT,CASSNRDRGSGELFF
once,TRBV5-4,TRBD2,TRBJ2-1,16,TGTGCCAGCAGCTTTTATAGCGGGAGGGCCTACAATGAGCAGTTCTTC,CASSFYSGRAYNEQFF
NA,TRBV5-6,TRBD2,TRBJ2-5,16,TGTGCCAGCAGCTCGGGACTAGCGGGAGATAGGGAGACCCAGTACTTC,CASSSGLAGDRETQYF
NA,TRBV11-2,NA,TRBJ2-7,14,TGTGCCAGCAGCTTACCAGGGATGTCCTACGAGCAGTACTTC,CASSLPGMSYEQYF
NA,TRBV6-5,NA,TRBJ1-5,14,TGTGCCAGCAGTGTCAGCGGGGGGGGACAGCCCCAGCATTTT,CASSVSGGGQPQHF
NA,TRBV10-3,TRBD1,TRBJ1-5,15,TGTGCCATCAGTGAGTCGACAGGGGGCAATCAGCCCCAGCATTTT,CAISESTGGNQPQHF
NA,TRBV7-6,NA,TRBJ2-6,20,TGTGCCAGCAGCTTAGCGCGTAGGGGGTCCTTACCCTCTGGGGCCAACGTCCTGACTTTC,CASSLARRGSLPSGANVLTF
NA,TRBV7-2,NA,TRBJ1-3,16,TGTGCCAGCAGCTTAGCGGGGGGAATCTCTGGAAACACCATATATTTT,CASSLAGGISGNTIYF
few,TRBV6-4,NA,TRBJ1-6,15,TGTGCCAGCAGTGACTCCGCAGGGGACGATTCACCCCTCCACTTT,CASSDSAGDDSPLHF
few,TRBV7-9,NA,TRBJ2-7,12,TGTGCCAGCAGCTTAGATGGGCACGAGCAGTACTTC,CASSLDGHEQYF
few,TRBV2,TRBD1,TRBJ1-1,13,TGTGCCAGCAGGGGACAGGGCGACACTGAAGCTTTCTTT,CASRGQGDTEAFF
NA,TRBV30,TRBD2,TRBJ2-1,20,TGTGCCTGGAGTGGAGTAGGTAGCGGGACCCTTAAGGCCTCCTACAATGAGCAGTTCTTC,CAWSGVGSGTLKASYNEQFF
NA,TRBV5-6,TRBD2,TRBJ2-7,14,TGTGCCAGCAGCTCCACGGGGGGCTCCTACGAGCAGTACTTC,CASSSTGGSYEQYF